This entry lists 32 T cell receptor beta chains sequenced from one sample in a study of neurological immune-mediated disorders. Each CDR3 protein gets one entry after TCRdb re-called the 5' RACE reads with MiXCR. The repertoire includes about 80,000 distinct CDR3 sequences, about 9.7% of them detected once, and less than 2% sits in the top ten. Sequenced input: PBMCs. These receptors all come from a man aged 50-60 years in good health.

Concerning this clonotype: A read error is possible here, since a much larger clone lies one base away. The genes are TRBV4-1 and TRBJ1-1, with 7 bases matching TRBD1. Germline CDR1 MGHRA, CDR2 YSYEKL. The CDR3 extends over 15 amino acids. Trimming cost V 2 bases and J 10 bases; bases outside gene matches: 13. This CDR3 reads CASSQSLQGPGGAFF. The CDR3 nucleotides read TGCGCCAGCAGCCAATCACTACAGGGGCCCGGGGGAGCTTTCTTT.

This clonotype was seen ten or more times. J is TRBJ2-7 and V is TRBV7-8, with unresolved D. The CDR3 totals 11 residues. The germline V and J ends were trimmed by 1 base and 5 bases, with 3 bases remaining between them. Germline lookup yields CDR1 SGHVS and CDR2 FQNEAQ. The CDR3 sequence is CASSLVNEQYF. DNA of the CDR3: TGTGCCAGCAGCTTAGTAAACGAGCAGTACTTC.

This clonotype was seen many times. V and J are TRBV20-1 and TRBJ2-5; a weak D match, TRBD2 (6 bases). Germline values: CDR1 DFQATT, CDR2 SNEGSKA (reference sequence). The CDR3 has 15 residues. The V end lost 3 bases, the J end lost 0 bases, and 14 bases lay between the germline ends. The CDR3, as DNA: TGCAGTGCTAGTGGAGGGTACTCGTACCAAGAGACCCAGTACTTC. This gives the protein CSASGGYSYQETQYF.

This clonotype came up many times. The chain recombines TRBV6-1 with TRBJ2-2; TRBD1 aligns across 9 bases. The V gene end was trimmed by 4 bases and the J gene end by 7 bases; junction bases not matched to a gene: 7. This CDR3 region has 15 residues. Germline CDR1 is MNHNS and CDR2 is SASEGT. This chain's CDR3 is CASSGGTGLGGELFF. The DNA for the CDR3 is TGTGCCAGCAGTGGGGGGACAGGGCTTGGCGGGGAGCTGTTTTTT.

This clonotype appeared many times. The rearrangement uses TRBV3-1 and TRBJ2-2; D uncertain. Germline CDR1 LGHDT, CDR2 YNNKEL (reference sequence). The CDR3 consists of 14 residues. Trimming shortened V by 4 bases and J by 6 bases, and 12 bases separated the two germline ends. The CDR3 DNA reads as TGTGCCAGCAGCCCCGGTGGCGACGCCGGGGAGCTGTTTTTT. Translating it yields CASSPGGDAGELFF.

This clonotype was seen at least ten times. The chain is built from TRBV7-8 and TRBJ2-7, with D perhaps matching TRBD2 (6 bases). Germline V lookup: CDR1 SGHVS, CDR2 FQNEAQ. Trimming shortened V by 5 bases and J by 5 bases, and 13 bases separated the two germline ends. The CDR3 is 13 residues long. CDR3 bases: TGTGCCAGCAGCCAACCTAGCGTCCACGAGCAGTACTTC. This translates into CASSQPSVHEQYF.

This clonotype was seen ten or more times. V gene TRBV5-6 combines with J gene TRBJ1-1; D ambiguous. V was cut by 2 bases and J by 2 bases, with 4 bases left in between. The CDR3 covers 12 residues. Per germline, CDR1 SGHDT and CDR2 YYEEEE. The CDR3 here is CASSLSNTEAFF. The CDR3 DNA is TGTGCCAGCAGCTTATCCAACACTGAAGCTTTCTTT. Drawing the rest from reference TRBV5-6 and TRBJ1-1, the complete variable domain is DAGVTQSPTHLIKTRGQQVTLRCSPKSGHDTVSWYQQALGQGPQFIFQYYEEEERQRGNFPDRFSGHQFPNYSSELNVNALLLGDSALYLCASSLSNTEAFFGQGTRLTVV.

This clonotype has a count of ten or more. The chain links TRBV10-3 to TRBJ2-2; 7 bases line up with TRBD2. Germline V gives CDR1 ENHRY, CDR2 SYGVKD. The J segment lost 6 bases and the V segment lost 7 bases, leaving 14 bases of the junction unmatched. The CDR3 is made up of 16 amino acids. The DNA for the CDR3 is TGTGCCATCACCCCAGGTGGCGGGGGTCGGGCCGGGGAGCTGTTTTTT. Its translation: CAITPGGGGRAGELFF.

This clonotype has ten or more counts. The V gene is TRBV18, the J gene TRBJ2-4; the D gene is possibly TRBD1 (5 bases). Germline assignment: CDR1 KGHSH and CDR2 LQKENI. The CDR3 sequence is 12 residues long. V was clipped by 3 bases and J by 5 bases, with 5 bases between them. The CDR3 region is CASSPTENIQYF. In DNA form, the CDR3 reads TGTGCCAGCTCACCGACAGAAAACATTCAGTACTTC.

This clonotype has ten or more counts. This rearrangement joins TRBV4-1 to TRBJ2-3; a possible D gene is TRBD1 (5 bases). V was shortened by 1 base and J by 2 bases, with 13 bases between the two germline ends. Germline CDR1 reads MGHRA; CDR2 reads YSYEKL. There are 16 residues in the CDR3. This CDR3 reads CASSQAGWPDTDTQYF. CDR3 in DNA: TGCGCCAGCAGCCAAGCAGGGTGGCCAGACACAGATACGCAGTATTTT.

Many counts were recorded for this clonotype. V and J are TRBV5-5 and TRBJ1-3; D not resolved. V was clipped by 6 bases and J by 0 bases, with 10 bases between them. CDR1 SGHKS and CDR2 YYEKEE come from the germline V gene (reference sequence). The CDR3 consists of 14 residues. CDR3 in amino acids: CASKDETSGNTIYF. CDR3 bases: TGTGCCAGCAAGGACGAGACCTCTGGAAACACCATATATTTT.

This clonotype was counted at least ten times. The CDR3 here is CASRPTRAGEVWYNSPLHF. CDR3 sequence (DNA): TGTGCCAGCAGACCCACTAGGGCAGGGGAAGTTTGGTATAATTCACCCCTCCACTTT. The genes are TRBV6-6 and TRBJ1-6, with D possibly matching TRBD1 (6 bases). V lost 6 bases, J lost 4 bases, and 25 bases lay in between. Germline CDR1 is MNHNY and CDR2 is SVGAGI (reference sequence). This CDR3 is 19 amino acids long.

This clonotype was found many times. This chain connects TRBV18 to TRBJ1-4; unclear D gene. Germline V gene sequence: CDR1 KGHSH, CDR2 LQKENI. The V gene lost 3 bases and the J gene lost 0 bases, with 5 bases spanning the gap. The CDR3 sequence is 14 residues long. The CDR3 spells CASSPSTTNEKLFF. The CDR3 coding sequence is TGTGCCAGCTCACCCTCTACAACTAATGAAAAACTGTTTTTT.

This clonotype was seen a handful of times. The genes are TRBV5-1 and TRBJ2-7, with D perhaps given as TRBD1 or TRBD2 (6 bases each). CDR1 is SGHRS and CDR2 is YFSETQ in the germline V gene. The V and J ends lost 2 bases and 3 bases respectively, with 18 bases between them. The CDR3 consists of 16 residues. CDR3 coding DNA: TGCGCCAGCAGCTTCTTCCCGGGGGCGCAGGACTACGAGCAGTACTTC. Translated, it gives CASSFFPGAQDYEQYF.

This clonotype was seen at least ten times. J is TRBJ2-5 and V is TRBV7-6; 8 bases are a match to TRBD1. V shed 5 bases, J shed 5 bases, and the junction held 13 bases outside the gene matches. This CDR3 contains 16 residues. Germline lookup yields CDR1 SGHVS and CDR2 FNYEAQ. The chain's CDR3 is CASSHSGQGALETQYF. In nucleotides, the CDR3 is TGTGCCAGCAGCCACAGCGGGCAGGGGGCCTTGGAGACCCAGTACTTC. Full variable domain (remainder filled in from reference TRBV7-6 and TRBJ2-5): GAGVSQSPRYKVTKRGQDVALRCDPISGHVSLYWYRQALGQGPEFLTYFNYEAQQDKSGLPNDRFSAERPEGSISTLTIQRTEQRDSAMYRCASSHSGQGALETQYFGPGTRLLVL.

This clonotype was recorded at least ten times. The V call is TRBV12-3 or TRBV12-4, the J call TRBJ1-5, with D perhaps TRBD1 (5 bases). The CDR3 consists of 16 residues. V was clipped by 5 bases and J by 2 bases, with 16 bases between them. In DNA, the CDR3 is TGTGCCAGCAGTCTATCTCCCTGGGGGGGCAATCAGCCCCAGCATTTT. Its translation: CASSLSPWGGNQPQHF.

In its sample, this clonotype was seen many times. The rearrangement uses TRBV5-1 and TRBJ2-1; the match to TRBD2 covers 10 bases. The CDR3 is 16 residues long. Unmatched junction bases numbered 5, after V lost 0 bases and J lost 5 bases. Germline V gene lookup returns CDR1 SGHRS and CDR2 YFSETQ. The CDR3 DNA reads TGCGCCAGCAGCTTGGGAGCGGGAGGGCCGAACAATGAGCAGTTCTTC. It encodes CASSLGAGGPNNEQFF.

At least ten counts were recorded for this clonotype. This chain joins TRBV7-2 and TRBJ2-5; no reliable D call. CDR3 size: 13 residues. Germline V gene data show CDR1 as SGHTA and CDR2 as FQGNSA. The V end lost 3 bases, the J end lost 4 bases, and 9 bases lay between the germline ends. The CDR3 here is CASSFERRETQYF. CDR3 bases: TGTGCCAGCAGCTTCGAGAGGCGAGAGACCCAGTACTTC.

Many counts were recorded for this clonotype. This chain connects TRBV4-3 to TRBJ2-2, with 12 positions matching TRBD2. There are 18 residues in the CDR3. V dropped 4 bases and J dropped 3; count of bases not matched to a gene: 9. In germline, CDR1 is LGHNA, CDR2 YSLEER. CDR3 in DNA: TGCGCCAGCAGCCCCTTAACTAGCGGGAGGAAAGACACCGGGGAGCTGTTTTTT. Translating gives CASSPLTSGRKDTGELFF.

In this sample, this clonotype turned up many times. The chain is built from TRBV7-9 and TRBJ2-3; D is ambiguous. The CDR3 totals 14 residues. Trimming took 5 bases from V and 6 from J, leaving 15 bases between them. Per the germline V gene, CDR1 is SEHNR and CDR2 is FQNEAQ (reference sequence). CDR3: CASSLLGIPDTQYF. Written as DNA, the CDR3 is TGTGCCAGCAGCCTGCTGGGGATCCCGGATACGCAGTATTTT.

This clonotype occurred many times. The J gene is TRBJ2-5, the V gene TRBV6-5; D might be TRBD1 or TRBD2, each matching 6 bases. The CDR3 contains 14 residues. With 4 bases removed from V and 9 bases from J, the gap between germline ends came to 18 bases. The germline V gene has CDR1 MNHEY and CDR2 SVGAGI. CDR3 loop: CASSSRGKERAQYF. Written as DNA, the CDR3 is TGTGCCAGCAGTTCGAGGGGGAAAGAGCGGGCCCAGTACTTC.

This clonotype occurred a few times. The rearrangement links TRBV2 to TRBJ2-7, with unresolved D. The CDR3 is made up of 11 amino acids. In germline, CDR1 is SNHLY, CDR2 FYNNEI. V was shortened by 9 bases and J by 2 bases, with 8 bases between the two germline ends. CDR3 residues: CASYQPYEQYF. CDR3 nucleotide sequence: TGTGCCAGTTACCAGCCCTACGAGCAGTACTTC. The entire variable domain, with the rest obtained from reference TRBV2 and TRBJ2-7, is as follows: EPEVTQTPSHQVTQMGQEVILRCVPISNHLYFYWYRQILGQKVEFLVSFYNNEISEKSEIFDDQFSVERPDGSNFTLKIRSTKLEDSAMYFCASYQPYEQYFGPGTRLTVT.

In this sample, this clonotype turned up a few times. The chain recombines TRBV6-2 or TRBV6-3 with TRBJ2-3; 11 nucleotides align to TRBD2. The CDR3 sequence is 16 residues long. J lost 2 bases, V lost 6 bases, and 7 bases had no gene match. Germline V gives CDR1 MNHEY, CDR2 SVGEGT. The DNA for the CDR3 is TGTGCCAGCAGACCCGGGACTAGCGGATACACAGATACGCAGTATTTT. Its translation: CASRPGTSGYTDTQYF.

This clonotype appeared many times. The chain recombines TRBV20-1 with TRBJ2-7; perhaps TRBD2 as D (5 bases). In germline, CDR1 is DFQATT, CDR2 SNEGSKA (reference sequence). The ends were cut back, 4 bases at V and 3 bases at J, with 19 bases in the middle. The CDR3 has 15 residues. The CDR3 DNA reads as TGCAGTGCTAATAGGTTTGCGGGCACGGTCTACGAGCAGTACTTC. It yields the protein CSANRFAGTVYEQYF.

The sample holds many counts of this clonotype. This chain connects TRBV6-6 to TRBJ2-5, with D possibly TRBD2 on 7 matching bases. This CDR3 comprises 15 residues. V was cut by 6 bases and J by 7 bases, with 21 bases left in between. CDR1 and CDR2 from the germline V gene are MNHNY and SVGAGI (reference sequence). The CDR3 is CASSPSLGGGRTQYF. In nucleotides, the CDR3 is TGTGCCAGCAGCCCCTCTCTGGGGGGGGGCCGGACCCAGTACTTC.

This clonotype was seen many times. The V gene is TRBV10-3, the J gene TRBJ2-7; D possibly uses TRBD1 or TRBD2 (5 bases each). Germline CDR1 ENHRY, CDR2 SYGVKD. The CDR3 is 14 amino acids. Trimming stripped 7 bases from V and 5 bases from J, with 18 bases between. The DNA for the CDR3 is TGTGCCATCACCCCCTCGGGTAGGGACCACGAGCAGTACTTC. The encoded protein is CAITPSGRDHEQYF.

This clonotype was recorded at least ten times. This chain connects TRBV5-1 to TRBJ2-1; a weak D match, TRBD2 (6 bases). Germline values: CDR1 SGHRS, CDR2 YFSETQ. V lost 4 bases, J lost 8 bases, and 19 bases lay in between. The CDR3 sequence is 15 residues long. The CDR3: CASSVPSAGQDEQFF. For the CDR3, the DNA is TGCGCCAGCAGCGTTCCCTCGGCGGGGCAGGATGAGCAGTTCTTC.

This clonotype came up many times. In nucleotides, the CDR3 is TGTGCCAGCAGCCGGGCGCAGGGGCGAAGCACTGAAGCTTTCTTT. It yields the protein CASSRAQGRSTEAFF. The chain recombines TRBV5-6 with TRBJ1-1, with D tentatively TRBD1 (6 bases). V lost 4 bases to trimming and J lost 4 bases, with 17 bases between them. Germline-derived CDR1 and CDR2 are SGHDT and YYEEEE. CDR3 length equals 15 residues. Combining the CDR3 with reference TRBV5-6 and TRBJ1-1 gives the whole variable domain DAGVTQSPTHLIKTRGQQVTLRCSPKSGHDTVSWYQQALGQGPQFIFQYYEEEERQRGNFPDRFSGHQFPNYSSELNVNALLLGDSALYLCASSRAQGRSTEAFFGQGTRLTVV.

The sample holds many counts of this clonotype. V usage is TRBV29-1 and J usage is TRBJ2-5, with TRBD2 as a possible D gene (5 bases). Germline V gene sequence: CDR1 SQVTM, CDR2 ANQGSEA. The CDR3 is 13 residues long. V was clipped by 5 bases and J by 4 bases, with 14 bases between them. CDR3 residues: CSVRASRAETQYF. CDR3 DNA sequence: TGCAGCGTTCGGGCATCGAGGGCAGAGACCCAGTACTTC.

This clonotype has a count of ten or more. The chain combines TRBV7-8 with TRBJ1-3; a weak D match, TRBD1 (5 bases). The germline V gene has CDR1 SGHVS and CDR2 FQNEAQ. The CDR3 is made up of 16 amino acids. The V end lost 5 bases, the J end lost 7 bases, and 21 bases lay between the germline ends. The CDR3 protein is CASSISVGVVGNTIYF. CDR3 sequence (DNA): TGTGCCAGCAGCATCTCGGTGGGGGTGGTTGGCAACACCATATATTTT. Complete variable domain (other parts from reference TRBV7-8 and TRBJ1-3): GAGVSQSPRYKVAKRGQDVALRCDPISGHVSLFWYQQALGQGPEFLTYFQNEAQLDKSGLPSDRFFAERPEGSVSTLKIQRTQQEDSAVYLCASSISVGVVGNTIYFGEGSWLTVV.

This clonotype was seen many times. The chain uses TRBV28 and TRBJ2-6; D call uncertain. Deletions cut 2 bases from V and 2 bases from J, with 10 bases between. Germline-derived CDR1 and CDR2 are MDHEN and SYDVKM. The CDR3 loop spans 16 amino acids. The chain's CDR3 is CASSLTRPTGANVLTF. CDR3 nucleotides: TGTGCCAGCAGTTTAACCCGGCCGACTGGGGCCAACGTCCTGACTTTC.

At least ten counts were recorded for this clonotype. The chain uses TRBV20-1 and TRBJ2-7; 10 nucleotides agree with TRBD1. Germline assignment: CDR1 DFQATT and CDR2 SNEGSKA (reference sequence). The length of the CDR3 is 17 residues. V lost 2 bases, J lost 5 bases, and 15 bases stayed unmatched. CDR3 amino acids: CSARPLLSGTGDNEQYF. The CDR3 bases are TGCAGTGCTAGACCCCTATTGTCCGGGACAGGGGACAACGAGCAGTACTTC.